These 11 T cell receptor beta chains were sequenced from one sample in a study of blood T cell repertoires in COVID-19. Sequencing used immunoSEQ multiplex PCR; TCRdb keeps in-frame clones, though not all of them. This repertoire shows about 180,000 clones, about 80% found once; its top ten account for roughly 7%. The specimen sequenced was peripheral blood. The receptor set was obtained from a human donor in a cohort sampled during active COVID-19.

In this sample, this clone turned up a few times. The J gene is TRBJ2-7, the V gene TRBV7-9, with 11 bases aligning to TRBD2. This CDR3 is 14 amino acids long. Germline V gene lookup returns CDR1 SEHNR and CDR2 FQNEAQ (reference sequence). With V trimmed by 5 bases and J by 6 bases, 6 bases remained unmatched. The CDR3 coding sequence is TGTGCCAGCAGCCATAGCGGGGGGGCCTCCGAGCAGTACTTC. It is translated as CASSHSGGASEQYF.

The chain recombines TRBV14 with TRBJ1-6; TRBD1 is a possible D gene (6 bases). CDR1 and CDR2 from the germline V gene are SGHDN and FVKESK. V was clipped by 4 bases and J by 0 bases, with 10 bases between them. The CDR3 sequence is 16 residues long. The CDR3: CASSRVGGSYNSPLHF. In DNA form, the CDR3 reads TGTGCCAGCAGCCGGGTAGGGGGCTCCTATAATTCACCCCTCCACTTT.

This chain uses TRBV16 with TRBJ2-1; D may be TRBD2 (7 bases). CDR3 length equals 19 residues. V lost 4 bases and J 3 bases, leaving 25 bases between the germline ends. Germline CDR1 and CDR2: KGHSY and FQNENV. The CDR3 sequence is CASSPFVSGGPRNYNEQFF. CDR3 coding DNA: TGTGCCAGCAGCCCCTTTGTGTCCGGGGGGCCTAGAAACTACAATGAGCAGTTCTTC.

This clone appeared once. The CDR3 here is CASSYSEQGNYEQYF. In DNA form, the CDR3 reads TGTGCCAGCAGTTACTCGGAACAGGGCAACTACGAGCAGTACTTC. The chain combines TRBV6-5 with TRBJ2-7; TRBD1 might be the D (6 bases). The germline gives CDR1 MNHEY, CDR2 SVGAGI. The germline V and J ends were trimmed by 0 bases and 3 bases, with 12 bases remaining between them. The CDR3 totals 15 residues.

This chain connects TRBV6-1 to TRBJ2-7, with a possible D match to TRBD2 (7 bases). The CDR3 extends over 15 amino acids. Germline V gene data show CDR1 as MNHNS and CDR2 as SASEGT. Trimming pared 3 bases from V and 0 bases from J, leaving 12 bases between. CDR3 region: CASSDPGGSSYEQYF. CDR3 in DNA: TGTGCCAGCAGTGACCCGGGGGGCAGCTCCTACGAGCAGTACTTC.

The genes are TRBV5-4 and TRBJ2-5, with 10 bases fitting TRBD2. This CDR3 region has 15 residues. V lost 1 base to trimming and J lost 4 bases; unmatched junction nucleotides: 4. The germline CDR1 and CDR2 sequences are SGHNT and YYREEE (reference sequence). CDR3 DNA sequence: TGTGCCAGCAGCTTGCAGCGGGGGGGCTCAGAGACCCAGTACTTC. It codes for CASSLQRGGSETQYF. Combining the CDR3 with reference TRBV5-4 and TRBJ2-5 gives the whole variable domain ETGVTQSPTHLIKTRGQQVTLRCSSQSGHNTVSWYQQALGQGPQFIFQYYREEENGRGNFPPRFSGLQFPNYSSELNVNALELDDSALYLCASSLQRGGSETQYFGPGTRLLVL.

CDR3 residues: CASSIPPGTEAFF. The CDR3 nucleotides read TGTGCCAGTAGTATCCCCCCGGGCACTGAAGCTTTCTTT. The chain couples TRBV19 to TRBJ1-1; the D is unclear. Between the trimmed V and J ends, which lost 3 bases and 4 bases, there was a span of 9 bases. This CDR3 contains 13 residues. Germline values: CDR1 LNHDA, CDR2 SQIVND (reference sequence).

V and J are TRBV29-1 and TRBJ2-7; 8 nucleotides agree with TRBD2. V shed 2 bases and J 7 bases; nucleotides not matched to a gene: 10. This CDR3 spans 14 amino acids. CDR1 is SQVTM, CDR2 ANQGSEA, per germline. The CDR3 sequence is CSVEIAGTFGEQYF. CDR3 in DNA: TGCAGCGTTGAAATAGCGGGGACCTTCGGGGAGCAGTACTTC.

The rearrangement links TRBV5-1 to TRBJ2-3, with a possible D match to TRBD2 (5 bases). The CDR3 has 14 amino acids. In germline, CDR1 is SGHRS, CDR2 YFSETQ. V lost 4 bases and J 0 bases, leaving 9 bases between the germline ends. The CDR3 here is CASSRESSTDTQYF. Here the CDR3 DNA reads TGCGCCAGCAGCAGGGAGTCTAGCACAGATACGCAGTATTTT.

This chain uses TRBV12-3 or TRBV12-4 with TRBJ1-1; D is undetermined. Trimming stripped 8 bases from V and 5 bases from J, with 15 bases between. CDR3 length equals 13 residues. CDR3 bases: TGTGCCAGCCTCAGCGCCCCGGGTACTGAAGCTTTCTTT. It yields the protein CASLSAPGTEAFF.

The chain links TRBV9 to TRBJ1-6; 8 nucleotides match TRBD1. The CDR3 runs 18 residues. V trimming: 0 bases; J trimming: 4 bases; junction bases outside the gene matches: 9. CDR1 is SGDLS, CDR2 YYNGEE, per germline. This CDR3 reads CASSVDEQGASYNSPLHF. CDR3 nucleotide sequence: TGTGCCAGCAGCGTAGATGAGCAGGGGGCGTCTTATAATTCACCCCTCCACTTT.